One and the same sample provided the 27 T cell receptor beta chains below, sequenced in a study of control samples from healthy donors and cancer patients. Here immunoSEQ multiplex PCR was the method, and the copy in TCRdb shows in-frame clones only, minus some. The sample lists some 74,000 clones; 94% were seen once. The sequencing input was blood. These receptors came from a woman under 40 in good health.

The chain couples TRBV11-3 to TRBJ1-4; the match to TRBD1 covers 12 bases. CDR3 length: 18 amino acids. In germline, CDR1 is SGHNT, CDR2 YENEEA. V trimming: 4 bases; J trimming: 8 bases; junction bases outside the gene matches: 14. The CDR3 nucleotides are TGTGCCAGCAGCTACATCCCCCATCCGGGACAGGGGGCGGAAAAACTGTTTTTT. Protein: CASSYIPHPGQGAEKLFF.

The CDR3 bases are TGTGCCAGCAGCTTGACGGGACAGGGGGGAAGCAATCAGCCCCAGCATTTT. Translating gives CASSLTGQGGSNQPQHF. The chain employs TRBV5-5 and TRBJ1-5; 11 positions agree with TRBD1. The germline gives CDR1 SGHKS, CDR2 YYEKEE (reference sequence). This CDR3 region has 17 residues. V shed 1 base and J 1 base; nucleotides not matched to a gene: 4.

V usage is TRBV29-1 and J usage is TRBJ1-4; the match to TRBD1 covers 9 bases. The germline V gene has CDR1 SQVTM and CDR2 ANQGSEA. V was clipped by 7 bases and J by 7 bases; unmatched bases: 7. This CDR3 has 13 residues. The CDR3 sequence: CSAVGTGTEKLFF. The CDR3 region has the DNA TGCAGCGCAGTAGGGACAGGGACTGAAAAACTGTTTTTT. Full variable domain (outside the CDR3, taken from reference TRBV29-1 and TRBJ1-4): SAVISQKPSRDICQRGTSLTIQCQVDSQVTMMFWYRQQPGQSLTLIATANQGSEATYESGFVIDKFPISRPNLTFSTLTVSNMSPEDSSIYLCSAVGTGTEKLFFGSGTQLSVL.

The chain joins TRBV7-8 to TRBJ1-5; tentative D call: TRBD1 (6 bases). CDR3 length: 14 amino acids. The V end was cut by 3 bases, the J end by 7 bases, with 13 bases between. Looked up from germline, CDR1 is SGHVS and CDR2 is FQNEAQ. CDR3 in amino acids: CASSLVGGRQPQHF. The DNA of the CDR3 is TGTGCCAGCAGCTTGGTGGGGGGGCGGCAGCCCCAGCATTTT. Full variable domain (rest looked up from reference TRBV7-8 and TRBJ1-5): GAGVSQSPRYKVAKRGQDVALRCDPISGHVSLFWYQQALGQGPEFLTYFQNEAQLDKSGLPSDRFFAERPEGSVSTLKIQRTQQEDSAVYLCASSLVGGRQPQHFGDGTRLSIL.

The V and J genes are TRBV30 and TRBJ1-5, with D perhaps matching TRBD1 (5 bases). Germline CDR1 is GTSNPN and CDR2 is SVGIG (reference sequence). The CDR3 has 13 residues. V was shortened by 1 base and J by 4 bases, with 8 bases between the two germline ends. CDR3 sequence reads: CAWSGQQNQPQHF. The CDR3 DNA sequence: TGTGCCTGGAGTGGACAGCAAAATCAGCCCCAGCATTTT. Full variable domain (remainder filled in from reference TRBV30 and TRBJ1-5): SQTIHQWPATLVQPVGSPLSLECTVEGTSNPNLYWYRQAAGRGLQLLFYSVGIGQISSEVPQNLSASRPQDRQFILSSKKLLLSDSGFYLCAWSGQQNQPQHFGDGTRLSIL.

This clone is a singleton in its sample. The CDR3 loop is CASSLGPGNQPQHF. CDR3 nucleotides: TGTGCCAGCAGCTTAGGTCCCGGAAATCAGCCCCAGCATTTT. The chain joins TRBV7-9 to TRBJ1-5; no firm D call. The V end was cut by 1 base, the J end by 4 bases, with 8 bases between. This CDR3 is 14 amino acids long. CDR1 is SEHNR and CDR2 is FQNEAQ in the germline V gene (reference sequence).

V gene TRBV6-1 combines with J gene TRBJ1-4; TRBD1 matches 7 bases. Germline CDR1 MNHNS, CDR2 SASEGT. The CDR3 extends over 14 amino acids. V lost 3 bases, J lost 8 bases, and 6 bases stayed unmatched. This chain's CDR3 is CASSEGGDREKLFF. The CDR3 DNA sequence: TGTGCCAGCAGTGAGGGAGGGGACAGAGAAAAACTGTTTTTT.

The CDR3 region is CASRPAQGRYGYTF. The CDR3 DNA sequence: TGTGCCAGTAGGCCGGCACAGGGGCGCTATGGCTACACCTTC. The rearrangement uses TRBV19 and TRBJ1-2; 7 bases are shared with TRBD1. The length of the CDR3 is 14 residues. Germline values: CDR1 LNHDA, CDR2 SQIVND (reference sequence). The ends lost 6 bases at V and 4 bases at J; junction bases unmatched: 8.

The chain uses TRBV6-1 and TRBJ1-2; D perhaps matches TRBD1 (5 bases). Trimming cost V 2 bases and J 2 bases, with 12 bases left between them. This CDR3 region has 15 residues. CDR1 is MNHNS and CDR2 is SASEGT in the germline V gene. In nucleotides, the CDR3 is TGTGCCAGCAGTGAAAGGGCAGGGTCCAACTATGGCTACACCTTC. Its protein product is CASSERAGSNYGYTF.

The chain links TRBV2 to TRBJ2-5; 7 bases agree with TRBD2. This CDR3 is built from 16 residues. V was clipped by 4 bases and J by 0 bases; unmatched bases: 8. The germline V gene encodes CDR1 SNHLY and CDR2 FYNNEI. CDR3 protein: CASSGVERGYQETQYF. DNA of the CDR3: TGTGCCAGCAGTGGCGTAGAGCGGGGATACCAAGAGACCCAGTACTTC.

The chain recombines TRBV30 with TRBJ2-3; TRBD2 matches at 7 bases. The CDR3 has 16 amino acids. Germline V gives CDR1 GTSNPN, CDR2 SVGIG (reference sequence). Losses at the gene ends were 6 bases for V and 2 bases for J; bases not matched to a gene: 14. The CDR3 DNA reads TGTGCCTGCCCCGCCTTTGGGCGGGGGAACACAGATACGCAGTATTTT. Translation gives CACPAFGRGNTDTQYF.

This clone appeared once. V and J are TRBV7-3 and TRBJ2-2; D is unresolved. Trimming removed 2 bases from V and 1 base from J, with 5 bases in between. From germline, CDR1 is SGHTA and CDR2 FQGTGA. The CDR3 has 14 amino acids. The CDR3 is CASSLFLNTGELFF. CDR3 DNA sequence: TGTGCCAGCAGCTTATTTCTGAACACCGGGGAGCTGTTTTTT.

J is TRBJ1-5 and V is TRBV4-1; D is unclear. Germline V gene data show CDR1 as MGHRA and CDR2 as YSYEKL. V lost 1 base to trimming and J lost 0 bases, with 1 base between them. The CDR3 runs 13 residues. This CDR3 reads CASSQVSNQPQHF. The CDR3 nucleotides are TGCGCCAGCAGCCAAGTTAGCAATCAGCCCCAGCATTTT.

This chain joins TRBV6-5 and TRBJ2-7; TRBD2 matches at 10 bases. The V segment lost 7 bases and the J segment 0 bases; nucleotides outside the gene matches: 6. Germline V lookup: CDR1 MNHEY, CDR2 SVGAGI. The length of the CDR3 is 15 residues. The CDR3 bases are TGTGCCAGCACCACCGGACTAGCGGCCTCCTACGAGCAGTACTTC. Translating it yields CASTTGLAASYEQYF.

The V and J genes are TRBV19 and TRBJ1-5; no reliable D call. In germline, CDR1 is LNHDA, CDR2 SQIVND (reference sequence). Trimming cost V 1 base and J 1 base, with 11 bases left between them. CDR3 length: 16 residues. This CDR3 reads CASSIVGVRSNQPQHF. The CDR3 DNA is TGTGCCAGTAGTATAGTCGGGGTTCGAAGCAATCAGCCCCAGCATTTT.

The rearrangement joins TRBV7-9 to TRBJ1-1; D is ambiguous. V was shortened by 3 bases and J by 1 base, with 6 bases between the two germline ends. This CDR3 region has 13 residues. CDR1 is SEHNR and CDR2 is FQNEAQ in the germline V gene (reference sequence). The DNA of the CDR3 is TGTGCCAGCAGCTTTCGGAGGAACACTGAAGCTTTCTTT. As protein: CASSFRRNTEAFF.

The CDR3 is CASSPDRGQGEQYF. CDR3 coding DNA: TGTGCCAGTAGCCCAGACAGGGGGCAGGGCGAGCAGTACTTC. V is TRBV19 and J is TRBJ2-7; 10 bases are a match to TRBD1. This CDR3 is 14 amino acids long. The J segment lost 6 bases and the V segment lost 6 bases, leaving 8 bases of the junction unmatched. The V gene's germline CDR1 is LNHDA and CDR2 SQIVND (reference sequence). Variable domain in full (rest from reference TRBV19 and TRBJ2-7): DGGITQSPKYLFRKEGQNVTLSCEQNLNHDAMYWYRQDPGQGLRLIYYSQIVNDFQKGDIAEGYSVSREKKESFPLTVTSAQKNPTAFYLCASSPDRGQGEQYFGPGTRLTVT.

This clone was found once. The chain carries TRBV7-9 and TRBJ2-2; 8 bases line up with TRBD2. There are 15 residues in the CDR3. V was pared by 5 bases and J by 0 bases, with 2 bases of the junction left unmatched. In germline, CDR1 is SEHNR, CDR2 FQNEAQ (reference sequence). The DNA of the CDR3 is TGTGCCAGCAGCACTAGCGGAGCGAACACCGGGGAGCTGTTTTTT. It encodes CASSTSGANTGELFF.

This sequence joins TRBV9 and TRBJ2-3; TRBD2 might be the D (6 bases). Between the trimmed V and J ends, which lost 0 bases and 1 base, there was a span of 12 bases. Germline CDR1 and CDR2: SGDLS and YYNGEE. The CDR3 runs to 16 residues. As DNA, the CDR3 is TGTGCCAGCAGCGTAGCCCCTGGCGGGGGCACAGATACGCAGTATTTT. Protein: CASSVAPGGGTDTQYF.

The chain uses TRBV30 and TRBJ1-5; 7 nucleotides line up with TRBD1. The CDR3 consists of 13 residues. The J segment lost 7 bases and the V segment lost 7 bases, leaving 10 bases of the junction unmatched. Germline lookup yields CDR1 GTSNPN and CDR2 SVGIG (reference sequence). CDR3 bases: TGTGCCTACCGACAGGGCGGGTTGCAGCCCCAGCATTTT. Amino acids: CAYRQGGLQPQHF.

The CDR3 sequence: CASSFYSGGELFF. The CDR3 DNA reads TGTGCCAGCAGCTTTTATTCGGGCGGGGAGCTGTTTTTT. The gene calls are TRBV7-3 and TRBJ2-2; no clear D gene. V was cut by 3 bases and J by 7 bases, with 9 bases left in between. The germline gives CDR1 SGHTA, CDR2 FQGTGA. The CDR3 consists of 13 residues.

The rearrangement links TRBV19 to TRBJ2-2; D assignment may be TRBD1 or TRBD2 (5 bases each). Germline V gives CDR1 LNHDA, CDR2 SQIVND (reference sequence). Trimming stripped 7 bases from V and 4 bases from J, with 16 bases between. The CDR3 has 15 residues. CDR3: CASNVWGRSTGELFF. DNA of the CDR3: TGTGCCAGTAATGTCTGGGGACGATCCACCGGGGAGCTGTTTTTT.

The chain is built from TRBV7-9 and TRBJ1-1; no definite D call. V lost 1 base to trimming and J lost 0 bases, with 9 bases between them. The length of the CDR3 is 15 residues. Germline V gives CDR1 SEHNR, CDR2 FQNEAQ (reference sequence). This CDR3 is CASSLVAGVNTEAFF. CDR3 sequence (DNA): TGTGCCAGCAGCTTAGTAGCAGGAGTGAACACTGAAGCTTTCTTT.

The CDR3 is CASSLSPTEAFF. The CDR3 DNA reads as TGTGCCAGCAGCCTTAGTCCCACTGAAGCTTTCTTT. V is TRBV11-3 and J is TRBJ1-1; unclear D gene. Germline V lookup: CDR1 SGHNT, CDR2 YENEEA. There are 12 residues in the CDR3. V was clipped by 5 bases and J by 4 bases, with 8 bases between them.

V usage is TRBV7-9 and J usage is TRBJ1-1, with D tentatively TRBD1 (5 bases). Trimming removed 0 bases from V and 5 bases from J, with 16 bases in between. CDR1 is SEHNR and CDR2 is FQNEAQ in the germline V gene (reference sequence). The CDR3 runs to 16 residues. CDR3 protein: CASSLATGPTPTEAFF. The CDR3 DNA reads TGTGCCAGCAGCTTAGCCACGGGACCTACGCCGACTGAAGCTTTCTTT.

The chain is built from TRBV3-1 (or the pseudogene TRBV3-2) and TRBJ1-1; D is undetermined. Per the germline V gene, CDR1 is LGHDT and CDR2 is YNNKEL (reference sequence). The V and J ends lost 3 bases and 1 base respectively, with 6 bases between them. This CDR3 has 13 amino acids. The CDR3 loop is CASSQNRNTEAFF. The CDR3 DNA follows: TGTGCCAGCAGCCAGAACAGGAACACTGAAGCTTTCTTT.

The chain employs TRBV6-6 and TRBJ2-3; D possibly matches TRBD1 or TRBD2 (6 bases each). This CDR3 has 16 residues. In germline, CDR1 is MNHNY, CDR2 SVGAGI (reference sequence). Trimming shortened V by 2 bases and J by 2 bases, and 14 bases separated the two germline ends. The CDR3 DNA follows: TGTGCCAGCAGTTACGGGGGCGGGATCTCCACAGATACGCAGTATTTT. Protein product: CASSYGGGISTDTQYF.